This T cell receptor beta chain was captured by sequencing in a study of identical twins. TCRdb re-analysed the 5' RACE reads in MiXCR, keeping a single row per CDR3 protein. Of approximately 260,000 distinct CDR3 sequences detected, more than 12% appear once; the ten largest clones hold around 9%. V was cut by 4 bases and J by 10 bases, with 17 bases left in between. The length of the CDR3 is 13 residues. CDR1 is SQVTM, CDR2 ANQGSEA, per germline. This clonotype was found a few times. Sequencing was carried out using memory (CD45RO+) T cells sorted from blood. This TCR was sampled from a woman aged 18-35 years in good health. The chain employs TRBV29-1 and TRBJ2-1; tentatively, D is TRBD2 (5 bases). CDR3 sequence: CSVVAGNGREQFF. The CDR3 coding sequence is TGCAGCGTTGTTGCGGGTAACGGGCGCGAGCAGTTCTTC.